The clone carrying this T cell receptor (beta chain) appeared once. The data belong to a study of T cell changes during pregnancy in multiple sclerosis. The protocol was immunoSEQ multiplex PCR, while the TCRdb copy is restricted to in-frame clones and leaves out a portion. The sample shows approximately 37,000 clones, under 95% of them seen only once. CDR3 length: 17 residues. V was clipped by 4 bases and J by 7 bases; unmatched bases: 11. Germline V CDR1 and CDR2: SGDLS, YYNGEE. The source is a female donor with multiple sclerosis, enrolled in a pregnancy study. The chain is built from TRBV9 and TRBJ2-1, with TRBD2 matching over 13 bases. This specimen was CD4+ T cells from peripheral blood mononuclear cells, taken in the third trimester of pregnancy. Written as DNA, the CDR3 is TGTGCCAGCAGCTCACGGGAGTGGGGACTAGCGGGAAATGAGCAGTTCTTC. Amino acids: CASSSREWGLAGNEQFF.